Shown below are 32 T cell receptor beta chains from a single sample sequenced in a study of blood T cell repertoires in COVID-19. The protocol was immunoSEQ multiplex PCR, while the TCRdb copy is restricted to in-frame clones and leaves out a portion. The repertoire holds about 270,000 clones, with under 90% as singletons. Specimen: peripheral blood. The receptors derive from a woman aged 55-70 years with active or convalescent COVID-19.

The V call is TRBV19, the J call TRBJ2-7, with a possible D match to TRBD2 (6 bases). V was trimmed by 4 bases and J by 5 bases, leaving 21 bases between them. Germline V gene data show CDR1 as LNHDA and CDR2 as SQIVND (reference sequence). The CDR3 is 16 residues long. CDR3 residues: CASSNPGTPNIHEQYF. The CDR3 bases are TGTGCCAGTAGTAACCCCGGGACTCCGAATATCCACGAGCAGTACTTC.

The CDR3 DNA reads TGCGCCAGCAGCTCCGATCCGGGACTAGCGCTCCATACGCAGTATTTT. Protein sequence: CASSSDPGLALHTQYF. The chain carries TRBV5-1 and TRBJ2-3; 10 nucleotides agree with TRBD2. Trimming took 3 bases from V and 7 from J; bases not matched to a gene: 11. CDR1 is SGHRS and CDR2 is YFSETQ in the germline V gene. This CDR3 spans 16 amino acids.

About this clone: The junction shows a germline mismatch at one end, possibly a read error. V and J are TRBV9 and TRBJ2-7; D not certain. The CDR3 sequence is 15 residues long. Germline loops: CDR1 SGDLS, CDR2 YYNGEE. The CDR3 protein is CASSVWVLANYKQYF. The CDR3 nucleotides read TGTGCCAGCAGCGTATGGGTCTTGGCGAACTACAAGCAGTACTTC.

This clone was detected once. The V gene is TRBV6-2 or TRBV6-3, the J gene TRBJ1-5; a weak D match, TRBD1 (6 bases). Germline lookup yields CDR1 MNHEY and CDR2 SVGEGT. CDR3 length: 16 residues. V lost 5 bases to trimming and J lost 3 bases, with 17 bases between them. The CDR3 spells CASSDRTVIDNQPQHF. CDR3 nucleotide sequence: TGTGCCAGCAGTGACCGGACAGTCATAGACAATCAGCCCCAGCATTTT.

This clone has just one count. The chain recombines TRBV5-1 with TRBJ1-2, with 7 bases aligning to TRBD1. CDR1 is SGHRS, CDR2 YFSETQ, per germline. J was trimmed by 4 bases and V by 1 base; bases with no gene match: 10. This CDR3 is 16 amino acids long. The CDR3 DNA reads as TGCGCCAGCAGCTTGAAAACCGGGACAGCAACCTATGGCTACACCTTC. Translation: CASSLKTGTATYGYTF. Together with reference TRBV5-1 and TRBJ1-2, the CDR3 gives the full variable domain: KAGVTQTPRYLIKTRGQQVTLSCSPISGHRSVSWYQQTPGQGLQFLFEYFSETQRNKGNFPGRFSGRQFSNSRSEMNVSTLELGDSALYLCASSLKTGTATYGYTFGSGTRLTVV.

The rearrangement links TRBV19 to TRBJ1-2, with 8 bases matching TRBD1. Germline V CDR1 and CDR2: LNHDA, SQIVND (reference sequence). This CDR3 spans 14 amino acids. The V and J ends lost 4 bases and 7 bases, in that order; junction bases with no gene match: 8. CDR3 nucleotide sequence: TGTGCCAGTAGTAGGACAGGGACCCTGGTTGGCTACACCTTC. This encodes CASSRTGTLVGYTF.

The chain carries TRBV4-2 and TRBJ1-2, with 7 bases that match TRBD1. Germline trimming cut 4 bases from V and 7 bases from J; bases unmatched to any gene: 6. The germline V gene has CDR1 LGHNA and CDR2 YNFKEQ. CDR3 length: 13 residues. In DNA, the CDR3 is TGTGCCAGCAGCCTCAACGACAGGGCTGGCTACACCTTC. Residues: CASSLNDRAGYTF.

In this sample, this clone turned up a few times. The rearrangement joins TRBV18 to TRBJ2-7; a possible D gene is TRBD2 (5 bases). V was trimmed by 1 base and J by 4 bases, leaving 11 bases between them. CDR3 length: 14 residues. Per germline, CDR1 KGHSH and CDR2 LQKENI. The CDR3 is CASSPQATGYEQYF. The CDR3, as DNA: TGTGCCAGCTCACCACAGGCGACGGGGTACGAGCAGTACTTC.

The chain employs TRBV2 and TRBJ2-3; 9 nucleotides agree with TRBD1. Trimming removed 7 bases from V and 3 bases from J; junction bases left unmatched: 8. The CDR3 sequence is 15 residues long. The V gene's germline CDR1 is SNHLY and CDR2 FYNNEI. The CDR3 DNA is TGTGCCAGCATGGGGACAGGGAGAGGGACAGATACGCAGTATTTT. This encodes CASMGTGRGTDTQYF. Full variable domain (missing parts from reference TRBV2 and TRBJ2-3): EPEVTQTPSHQVTQMGQEVILRCVPISNHLYFYWYRQILGQKVEFLVSFYNNEISEKSEIFDDQFSVERPDGSNFTLKIRSTKLEDSAMYFCASMGTGRGTDTQYFGPGTRLTVL.

The chain joins TRBV9 to TRBJ1-1, with D possibly TRBD1 on 5 matching bases. The length of the CDR3 is 13 residues. V lost 0 bases and J lost 8, with 11 bases in between. Germline CDR1 and CDR2: SGDLS and YYNGEE. The chain's CDR3 is CASSVGGGVEAFF. The CDR3 DNA is TGTGCCAGCAGCGTAGGTGGGGGGGTAGAAGCTTTCTTT. Complete variable domain (other parts from reference TRBV9 and TRBJ1-1): DSGVTQTPKHLITATGQRVTLRCSPRSGDLSVYWYQQSLDQGLQFLIQYYNGEERAKGNILERFSAQQFPDLHSELNLSSLELGDSALYFCASSVGGGVEAFFGQGTRLTVV.

The genes are TRBV11-2 and TRBJ2-2; 8 bases are shared with TRBD2. J gave up 0 bases and V 0 bases, and 12 bases lay outside the gene matches. This CDR3 spans 20 amino acids. Looked up from germline, CDR1 is SGHAT and CDR2 is FQNNGV. The chain's CDR3 is CASSLDLVSRGGPNTGELFF. CDR3 bases: TGTGCCAGCAGCTTAGATCTGGTTAGCCGGGGGGGCCCGAACACCGGGGAGCTGTTTTTT. Filled out from reference TRBV11-2 and TRBJ2-2, the complete variable domain reads EAGVAQSPRYKIIEKRQSVAFWCNPISGHATLYWYQQILGQGPKLLIQFQNNGVVDDSQLPKDRFSAERLKGVDSTLKIQPAKLEDSAVYLCASSLDLVSRGGPNTGELFFGEGSRLTVL.

This clone was detected only a few times. This rearrangement joins TRBV5-1 to TRBJ2-2; 10 nucleotides line up with TRBD2. J lost 6 bases, V lost 1 base, and 3 bases had no gene match. The CDR3 has 15 amino acids. From germline, CDR1 is SGHRS and CDR2 YFSETQ. In nucleotides, the CDR3 is TGCGCCAGCAGCTTGACGACTAGCGGGTCCGGGGAGCTGTTTTTT. Translated: CASSLTTSGSGELFF.

The chain has TRBV9 and TRBJ2-2, with 11 positions matching TRBD1. In germline, CDR1 is SGDLS, CDR2 YYNGEE. Trimming removed 8 bases from V and 7 bases from J; junction bases left unmatched: 7. The CDR3 has 14 residues. CDR3 amino acids: CASDGQGAGGELFF. In DNA form, the CDR3 reads TGTGCCAGTGATGGACAGGGGGCTGGCGGGGAGCTGTTTTTT.

This clone showed up just once. V gene TRBV5-6 combines with J gene TRBJ1-4; no definite D call. This CDR3 is 12 amino acids long. The V and J ends lost 7 bases and 7 bases respectively, with 11 bases between them. CDR1 SGHDT and CDR2 YYEEEE come from the germline V gene. Here the CDR3 reads CASGGRGEKLFF. The CDR3 bases are TGTGCCAGCGGAGGAAGAGGTGAAAAACTGTTTTTT.

The chain joins TRBV14 to TRBJ1-1; maybe TRBD1 (5 bases). The germline V gene has CDR1 SGHDN and CDR2 FVKESK. V lost 8 bases and J lost 0, with 16 bases in between. CDR3 size: 15 residues. CDR3 nucleotide sequence: TGTGCCAGCTCCCTTCCAGGGTCCCTGAACACTGAAGCTTTCTTT. As protein: CASSLPGSLNTEAFF.

The chain couples TRBV18 to TRBJ1-5, with 8 bases matching TRBD1. The CDR3 contains 17 residues. V trimming: 1 base; J trimming: 0 bases; junction bases outside the gene matches: 5. Germline-derived CDR1 and CDR2 are KGHSH and LQKENI. The CDR3 DNA is TGTGCCAGCTCACCACAAACAGGGGGAAATAGCAATCAGCCCCAGCATTTT. This sequence encodes CASSPQTGGNSNQPQHF.

This clone was counted only a few times. The rearrangement joins TRBV12-3 or TRBV12-4 to TRBJ1-1; TRBD1 aligns across 8 bases. This CDR3 spans 12 amino acids. Unmatched junction bases numbered 6, after V lost 7 bases and J lost 8 bases. Written as DNA, the CDR3 is TGTGCCAGCACCCAATGGACAGGGGAAGCTTTCTTT. This encodes CASTQWTGEAFF.

This rearrangement joins TRBV15 to TRBJ1-6, with D possibly TRBD1 on 5 matching bases. V was pared by 8 bases and J by 2 bases, with 16 bases between. CDR1 is LNHNV, CDR2 YYDKDF, per germline (reference sequence). CDR3 size: 16 residues. This CDR3 is CATAGGEITYNSPLHF. The CDR3, as DNA: TGTGCCACCGCCGGGGGAGAAATAACCTATAATTCACCCCTCCACTTT.

V is TRBV18 and J is TRBJ1-5; TRBD1 is a possible D gene (6 bases). CDR1 KGHSH and CDR2 LQKENI come from the germline V gene. Trimming took off 0 bases at V and 1 base at J, with 10 bases between the two ends. The CDR3 length is 16 residues. The CDR3, as DNA: TGTGCCAGCTCACCACCCATGGACAGCAGCAATCAGCCCCAGCATTTT. Its translation is CASSPPMDSSNQPQHF.

A single count supports this clone. The chain links TRBV11-2 to TRBJ1-2, with D possibly matching TRBD1 (6 bases). The CDR3 contains 15 residues. Between the trimmed V and J ends, which lost 0 bases and 6 bases, there was a span of 14 bases. Germline V gene data show CDR1 as SGHAT and CDR2 as FQNNGV. The CDR3 loop reads CASSLDHTGSDGYTF. For the CDR3, the DNA is TGTGCCAGCAGCTTAGACCACACAGGGAGCGATGGCTACACCTTC. Together with reference TRBV11-2 and TRBJ1-2, the CDR3 gives the full variable domain: EAGVAQSPRYKIIEKRQSVAFWCNPISGHATLYWYQQILGQGPKLLIQFQNNGVVDDSQLPKDRFSAERLKGVDSTLKIQPAKLEDSAVYLCASSLDHTGSDGYTFGSGTRLTVV.

The CDR3 protein is CASSFAGTGELFF. CDR3 DNA sequence: TGTGCCAGCAGTTTTGCGGGCACCGGGGAGCTGTTTTTT. The rearrangement links TRBV12-3 or TRBV12-4 to TRBJ2-2; perhaps TRBD2 as D (5 bases). The CDR3 consists of 13 residues. Trimming stripped 3 bases from V and 4 bases from J, with 6 bases between.

V and J are TRBV7-2 and TRBJ1-5; no firm D call. Trimming took 1 base from V and 5 from J, leaving 6 bases between them. Germline V gives CDR1 SGHTA, CDR2 FQGNSA. This CDR3 spans 13 amino acids. The DNA for the CDR3 is TGTGCCAGCAGCTTAGGGGGAGATCAGCCCCAGCATTTT. Translation gives CASSLGGDQPQHF.

The rearrangement uses TRBV2 and TRBJ1-4; 9 nucleotides align to TRBD1. CDR3 size: 14 residues. V trimming: 7 bases; J trimming: 10 bases; junction bases outside the gene matches: 10. Germline V gene sequence: CDR1 SNHLY, CDR2 FYNNEI. This CDR3 is CASTTGGAPVKLFF. The DNA of the CDR3 is TGTGCCAGCACTACAGGGGGCGCCCCTGTAAAACTGTTTTTT.

This clone was counted only a few times. The CDR3 bases are TGTGCCAGCAGCCAAGGGTTGGGGACAGGGGGAGAAAAACTGTTTTTT. Its translation: CASSQGLGTGGEKLFF. The chain couples TRBV3-1 (or the pseudogene TRBV3-2) to TRBJ1-4; 11 bases line up with TRBD1. This CDR3 region has 16 residues. CDR1 and CDR2 from the germline V gene are LGHDT and YNNKEL (reference sequence). J was trimmed by 8 bases and V by 1 base; bases with no gene match: 6.

The V gene is TRBV10-3, the J gene TRBJ2-7; TRBD2 might be the D (6 bases). V lost 6 bases, J lost 6 bases, and 9 bases lay in between. Looked up from germline, CDR1 is ENHRY and CDR2 is SYGVKD. There are 11 residues in the CDR3. In DNA, the CDR3 is TGTGCCATCAGGCTCGGGGGCGAGCAGTACTTC. This encodes CAIRLGGEQYF.

The chain links TRBV10-3 to TRBJ2-1, with TRBD2 identical over 9 bases. Germline assignment: CDR1 ENHRY and CDR2 SYGVKD. This CDR3 has 16 amino acids. The trim removed 0 bases at V and 7 bases at J, leaving 7 bases unmatched. The CDR3 reads CAISESAEAGGNEQFF. The CDR3 DNA follows: TGTGCCATCAGTGAGTCGGCAGAAGCGGGGGGTAATGAGCAGTTCTTC.

The chain carries TRBV30 and TRBJ1-4; 8 bases match TRBD1. Germline V gene lookup returns CDR1 GTSNPN and CDR2 SVGIG (reference sequence). This CDR3 comprises 16 residues. The junction had 9 bases not matched to a gene; V was cut back by 0 bases and J by 6 bases. CDR3 nucleotide sequence: TGTGCCTGGAGTGTACGATCGGTGACAGGGGATGAAAAACTGTTTTTT. It specifies CAWSVRSVTGDEKLFF.

The rearrangement joins TRBV11-3 to TRBJ1-1; TRBD1 matches at 7 bases. Germline CDR1 and CDR2: SGHNT and YENEEA. The CDR3 is made up of 13 amino acids. The V and J ends lost 2 bases and 3 bases, in that order; junction bases with no gene match: 0. The chain's CDR3 is CASSLTGDTEAFF. In DNA form, the CDR3 reads TGTGCCAGCAGCTTAACAGGGGACACTGAAGCTTTCTTT.

Concerning this clone itself: Other DNA sequences of this sample code for an identical CDR3. The chain combines TRBV11-3 with TRBJ2-7, with 9 bases fitting TRBD1. CDR1 is SGHNT, CDR2 YENEEA, per germline. Losses at the gene ends were 6 bases for V and 6 bases for J; bases not matched to a gene: 12. The CDR3 runs 15 residues. CDR3 residues: CASSKTGTGSAEQYF. CDR3 bases: TGTGCCAGCAGTAAGACCGGGACAGGGTCGGCCGAGCAGTACTTC.

The V call is TRBV10-3, the J call TRBJ2-3, with TRBD1 as a possible D gene (5 bases). Trimming took off 4 bases at V and 0 bases at J, with 8 bases between the two ends. This CDR3 comprises 14 residues. Per germline, CDR1 ENHRY and CDR2 SYGVKD. The CDR3 is CAISAQGSTDTQYF. CDR3 nucleotides: TGTGCCATCAGTGCCCAGGGAAGCACAGATACGCAGTATTTT.

The rearrangement uses TRBV18 and TRBJ1-5, with 9 bases matching TRBD1. Germline V CDR1 and CDR2: KGHSH, LQKENI. V shed 4 bases and J 7 bases; nucleotides not matched to a gene: 11. The length of the CDR3 is 16 residues. CDR3 region: CASSQGDRGLRQPQHF. The CDR3 DNA follows: TGTGCCAGCTCACAAGGAGACAGGGGGTTGAGACAGCCCCAGCATTTT.

The J gene is TRBJ2-7, the V gene TRBV7-6; tentatively, D is TRBD1 (6 bases). This CDR3 is built from 16 residues. V was cut by 2 bases and J by 4 bases, with 18 bases left in between. The germline CDR1 and CDR2 sequences are SGHVS and FNYEAQ. CDR3 nucleotide sequence: TGTGCCAGCAGCTTACGGCCCAGGGGCCTCCTATACGAGCAGTACTTC. Translated: CASSLRPRGLLYEQYF.